These T cell receptor beta chains were read from a single sample in a study of OX40 agonist ivuxolimab in advanced cancers. TCRdb's table, derived via immunoSEQ multiplex PCR, lists solely in-frame clones and lacks some. The sample has approximately 67,000 clones, 90% to 95% seen once. Specimen: CD4+ or CD8+ T cells sorted from blood, collected in a trial of the OX40 agonist ivuxolimab. The receptor set was obtained from an adult with an advanced solid tumor such as melanoma, head and neck, liver or kidney cancer. Each CDR3 is given without its conserved first and last residue. The D gene is left open where the match is weak. Not every row has a clone size; where given, it reads once, few, many or a size class.

CDR3aa,abundance,j_gene,v_gene,d_gene
ASSALGVNEKLF,NA,TRBJ1-4,TRBV7-6,NA
ASSESPLGTYNEQF,NA,TRBJ2-1,TRBV25-1,NA
ASSRTGGLDTQY,NA,TRBJ2-3,TRBV6-6,TRBD1
ASSRWASGYAEQF,NA,TRBJ2-1,TRBV7-9,TRBD2
ASSHQSGSTDTQY,NA,TRBJ2-3,TRBV4-3,NA
ASSSEDRDLYGYT,once,TRBJ1-2,TRBV19,TRBD1
ASSLAHPTANSPLH,NA,TRBJ1-6,TRBV5-6,NA
ATSRPGTENNEQF,few,TRBJ2-1,TRBV15,TRBD1
ASSLVAENHNEQF,NA,TRBJ2-1,TRBV7-9,NA
ASSLSMGGVNSPLH,NA,TRBJ1-6,TRBV27,NA
ASSYLGTQETQY,NA,TRBJ2-5,TRBV6-6,NA
ASSFQRSYEQY,NA,TRBJ2-7,TRBV11-2,NA
AIFPFPVGTGGNSGNTIY,NA,TRBJ1-3,TRBV27,TRBD1
ASSPSVAGVSYEQY,NA,TRBJ2-7,TRBV7-9,TRBD2
ASSYLIAGGPDTQY,NA,TRBJ2-3,TRBV27,TRBD2
ASSSNPGGNTEAF,NA,TRBJ1-1,TRBV27,NA
SVEVLRTGIDGYT,NA,TRBJ1-2,TRBV29-1,TRBD1
SVMAAQETQY,once,TRBJ2-5,TRBV29-1,NA
ASGPGNTIY,NA,TRBJ1-3,TRBV7-9,NA
ASSDRGLFEKLF,NA,TRBJ1-4,TRBV6-5,TRBD1
ASGLNGAFEKLF,NA,TRBJ1-4,TRBV12-5,NA
ASSSRTGGYYNSPLH,NA,TRBJ1-6,TRBV19,TRBD1
ASSEGDGDYGYT,NA,TRBJ1-2,TRBV2,NA
ASSLAPGSYGYT,NA,TRBJ1-2,TRBV7-2,NA
ASSLVRGTEAF,NA,TRBJ1-1,TRBV5-1,TRBD1
ASSYSRSGSYEQY,NA,TRBJ2-7,TRBV6-5,NA
ASSYGGTEAF,NA,TRBJ1-1,TRBV6-5,NA
ASSADWISTDTQY,NA,TRBJ2-3,TRBV7-2,NA